This passage covers 28 T cell receptor beta chains from one sample sequenced in a study of T cells in Graves' hyperthyroidism and ophthalmopathy (dated by TCRdb to the late 2010s). Library method: multiplex PCR. Sequencing took place on an Illumina HiSeq 2000. The TCR beta CDR3 regions were amplified from RNA transcripts. The TCR CDR3 was subjected to a first round of RT-PCR using the HTBI primer set and the Qiagen OneStep RT-PCR kit. TCRdb reprocessed the public reads (quality trimming at Q25 with fastp, clone calling with MiXCR) and kept in-frame beta chains. Under each unique CDR3 protein, matching rows form one entry showing the most common genes and DNA. The sample table lists hundreds of thousands of distinct CDR3 sequences, roughly 46% of them with a count of one. The ten largest clones take up 7% to 7.5% of the sample. Sequencing used peripheral blood or thyroid tissue (not recorded which). The receptors originated from an adult man with Graves' disease, either hyperthyroidism or ophthalmopathy (not recorded which).

CDR3 coding DNA: TGTGCCAGCAGTTTTTGGGCCGACCATCAGCCCCAGCATTTT. It translates to CASSFWADHQPQHF. J is TRBJ1-5 and V is TRBV12-3 or TRBV12-4; D not resolved. The CDR3 runs to 14 residues. V was trimmed by 3 bases and J by 5 bases, leaving 11 bases between them.

The chain links TRBV24-1 to TRBJ1-2; possibly TRBD1 for D (5 bases). Trimming left V 6 bases short and J 8 bases short, with 15 bases between. The CDR3 consists of 13 residues. In germline, CDR1 is KGHDR, CDR2 SFDVKD. The CDR3 bases are TGTGCCACCAGTCCCGGCGGGGCGCTCGGCTACACCTTC. It codes for CATSPGGALGYTF.

About this clonotype: The CDR3 carries no conserved terminal phenylalanine or tryptophan, so it likely arises from a read error. This sequence joins TRBV9 and TRBJ1-2; the match to TRBD1 covers 8 bases. V lost 3 bases to trimming and J lost 5 bases; unmatched junction nucleotides: 6. Germline CDR1 reads SGDLS; CDR2 reads YYNGEE. The CDR3 is 14 amino acids. The CDR3: CASSGTGSQYGYTI. CDR3 in DNA: TGTGCCAGCAGCGGGACAGGGAGTCAATATGGCTACACCATC.

This clonotype was counted between two and nine times. The rearrangement joins TRBV20-1 to TRBJ1-4; 7 bases are shared with TRBD1. Germline trimming cut 0 bases from V and 5 bases from J; bases unmatched to any gene: 3. CDR1 is DFQATT, CDR2 SNEGSKA, per germline (reference sequence). The CDR3 totals 14 residues. The CDR3 DNA is TGCAGTGCTAGAGATCCAGGGGGAAATGAAAAACTGTTTTTT. Protein: CSARDPGGNEKLFF.

Turning to this clonotype: Since a much larger clone is just one base distant, this may be a read error. The V gene is TRBV15, the J gene TRBJ1-5, with D possibly being TRBD1 (6 bases). Deletions cut 8 bases from V and 2 bases from J, with 16 bases between. Germline-derived CDR1 and CDR2 are LNHNV and YYDKDF (reference sequence). The CDR3 totals 15 residues. Written as DNA, the CDR3 is TGTGCCACCGAAGGAAGCAGGGGAGGCAATCAGCCCCAGCATTTT. Translating it yields CATEGSRGGNQPQHF.

This clonotype appeared a few times. V gene TRBV6-6 combines with J gene TRBJ2-7, with D maybe TRBD2 (6 bases). CDR1 and CDR2 (germline): MNHNY, SVGAGI (reference sequence). The ends were cut back, 6 bases at V and 0 bases at J, with 15 bases in the middle. The CDR3 runs 15 residues. The CDR3 is CASRIGGISSYEQYF. CDR3 in DNA: TGTGCCAGCAGAATCGGCGGGATCAGCTCCTACGAGCAGTACTTC.

The chain uses TRBV7-2 and TRBJ1-4; D gene uncertain. In germline, CDR1 is SGHTA, CDR2 FQGNSA. CDR3 length equals 12 residues. V gave up 1 base and J gave up 8 bases, with 5 bases separating them. DNA of the CDR3: TGTGCCAGCAGCTTAGATGAGGAAAAACTGTTTTTT. It codes for CASSLDEEKLFF.

The sample holds many counts of this clonotype. The V call is TRBV4-1, the J call TRBJ1-6, with D possibly TRBD1 on 5 matching bases. CDR1 and CDR2 (germline): MGHRA, YSYEKL. With 2 bases removed from V and 6 bases from J, the gap between germline ends came to 14 bases. The CDR3 spans 16 residues. Here the CDR3 DNA reads TGCGCCAGCAGCCAATCAAGGGACCGATTTAATTCACCCCTCCACTTT. This sequence encodes CASSQSRDRFNSPLHF.

In this sample, this clonotype turned up many times. The chain is built from TRBV15 and TRBJ2-5; D might be TRBD1 (6 bases). Trimming pared 5 bases from V and 5 bases from J, leaving 21 bases between. Germline V lookup: CDR1 LNHNV, CDR2 YYDKDF (reference sequence). This CDR3 region has 16 residues. In DNA form, the CDR3 reads TGTGCCACCAGCGCAGGGGATGAAGCTGCGACGGAGACCCAGTACTTC. Its translation: CATSAGDEAATETQYF.

This clonotype was picked up a small number of times. The rearrangement joins TRBV12-5 to TRBJ1-1; 7 positions match TRBD1. The CDR3 spans 11 residues. Germline assignment: CDR1 LGHNT and CDR2 FRNRAP. The V and J ends lost 11 bases and 11 bases, in that order; junction bases with no gene match: 11. This CDR3 reads CAGGGGKGAFF. The CDR3 bases are TGTGCTGGCGGAGGGGGCAAGGGGGCTTTCTTT.

Regarding this clonotype: Germline is not matched at one junction end, which may reflect a read error. The chain carries TRBV6-1 and TRBJ2-7; no clear D gene. The germline CDR1 and CDR2 sequences are MNHNS and SASEGT. This CDR3 contains 12 residues. The CDR3 reads CASSNTASSWNF. The CDR3 nucleotides read TGTGCCAGCAGCAATACAGCTTCCTCCTGGAACTTC.

The chain employs TRBV2 and TRBJ1-2; the match to TRBD1 covers 7 bases. CDR1 and CDR2 (germline): SNHLY, FYNNEI. The CDR3 runs 15 residues. The ends lost 5 bases at V and 4 bases at J; junction bases unmatched: 10. The CDR3 coding sequence is TGTGCCAGCAGTCTGGGACAGATACCTCTCTATGGCTACACCTTC. Encoded protein: CASSLGQIPLYGYTF. The full variable domain, its missing parts supplied by reference TRBV2 and TRBJ1-2, is EPEVTQTPSHQVTQMGQEVILRCVPISNHLYFYWYRQILGQKVEFLVSFYNNEISEKSEIFDDQFSVERPDGSNFTLKIRSTKLEDSAMYFCASSLGQIPLYGYTFGSGTRLTVV.

This clonotype was recorded at least ten times. A read error may produce the germline difference seen at one junction end. The rearrangement joins TRBV20-1 to TRBJ2-6, with D possibly matching TRBD1 (5 bases). The germline CDR1 and CDR2 sequences are DFQATT and SNEGSKA (reference sequence). The length of the CDR3 is 16 residues. CDR3 loop: CSARDPGPSGANVLTF. In nucleotides, the CDR3 is TGCAGTGCAAGAGACCCAGGGCCTTCGGGGGCCAACGTCCTGACTTTC.

This sequence joins TRBV15 and TRBJ2-7, with TRBD1 matching 12 bases. The CDR3 spans 11 residues. V shed 6 bases and J 12 bases; nucleotides not matched to a gene: 3. Germline V lookup: CDR1 LNHNV, CDR2 YYDKDF (reference sequence). The CDR3 DNA reads as TGTGCCACCAGTGGGGACAGGGGGCTGTACTTC. The encoded protein is CATSGDRGLYF.

The V and J genes are TRBV7-2 and TRBJ1-4; TRBD1 is a possible D gene (5 bases). This CDR3 is 16 amino acids long. Trimming removed 4 bases from V and 0 bases from J, with 12 bases in between. Germline V CDR1 and CDR2: SGHTA, FQGNSA. CDR3 loop: CASSSPGGATNEKLFF. As DNA, the CDR3 is TGTGCCAGCAGCTCCCCTGGGGGTGCAACTAATGAAAAACTGTTTTTT.

This clonotype turned up a few times. The chain joins TRBV20-1 to TRBJ2-5; TRBD2 matches 13 bases. Germline-derived CDR1 and CDR2 are DFQATT and SNEGSKA (reference sequence). There are 16 residues in the CDR3. V shed 1 base and J 6 bases; nucleotides not matched to a gene: 8. CDR3 coding DNA: TGCAGTGCTAGAGTAGGACTAGCGGGAGTTCTGAAGACCCAGTACTTC. Residues: CSARVGLAGVLKTQYF.

This clonotype was seen ten or more times. The chain employs TRBV7-9 and TRBJ1-3, with 8 bases fitting TRBD1. The CDR3 has 16 residues. Germline V lookup: CDR1 SEHNR, CDR2 FQNEAQ (reference sequence). Losses at the gene ends were 5 bases for V and 6 bases for J; bases not matched to a gene: 12. The DNA of the CDR3 is TGTGCCAGCAGCCCAGGACAGGGAACGGTAGAAAACACCATATATTTT. Translated, it gives CASSPGQGTVENTIYF.

A single count supports this clonotype. The chain is built from TRBV7-9 and TRBJ2-7, with D possibly matching TRBD1 (5 bases). Germline V gene sequence: CDR1 SEHNR, CDR2 FQNEAQ (reference sequence). The CDR3 loop spans 14 amino acids. Trimming removed 6 bases from V and 3 bases from J, with 15 bases in between. CDR3 sequence (DNA): TGTGCCAGCAGTGAAGTAGCAGGGCACTACGAGCAGTACTTC. It specifies CASSEVAGHYEQYF.

This chain uses TRBV29-1 with TRBJ1-2; TRBD1 might be the D (5 bases). The V gene's germline CDR1 is SQVTM and CDR2 ANQGSEA. V lost 8 bases and J lost 4, with 14 bases in between. There are 12 residues in the CDR3. CDR3 bases: TGCAGCACGAACAGCCAGGGCTATGGCTACACCTTC. This sequence encodes CSTNSQGYGYTF.

This clonotype was seen just once. The chain carries TRBV16 and TRBJ1-1, with TRBD1 matching 10 bases. Germline CDR1 is KGHSY and CDR2 is FQNENV. The CDR3 is 15 residues long. Trimming at V came to 5 bases and at J to 1 base, leaving 4 bases not matched to a gene. For the CDR3, the DNA is TGTGCCAGCAGCACGACAGGGGGCTGGAACACTGAAGCTTTCTTT. Translation: CASSTTGGWNTEAFF.

V and J are TRBV20-1 and TRBJ1-1; D gene ambiguous. The V gene's germline CDR1 is DFQATT and CDR2 SNEGSKA (reference sequence). The V end was cut by 1 base, the J end by 1 base, with 13 bases between. The CDR3 sequence is 15 residues long. CDR3 residues: CSARGLTRQNTEAFF. CDR3 sequence (DNA): TGCAGTGCTAGAGGTCTTACCAGACAGAACACTGAAGCTTTCTTT.

This clonotype is a singleton in its sample. It may be a read error: a sequence one base away is much more abundant. V and J are TRBV15 and TRBJ2-7; TRBD2 agrees at 10 bases. The CDR3 spans 15 residues. Losses at the gene ends were 4 bases for V and 0 bases for J; bases not matched to a gene: 3. From germline, CDR1 is LNHNV and CDR2 YYDKDF (reference sequence). CDR3 bases: TGTGCCACCAGCACTACTAGCGGGAACTCCTACGAGCAGTACTTC. It is translated as CATSTTSGNSYEQYF. The full variable domain, completed using reference TRBV15 and TRBJ2-7, is DAMVIQNPRYQVTQFGKPVTLSCSQTLNHNVMYWYQQKSSQAPKLLFHYYDKDFNNEADTPDNFQSRRPNTSFCFLDIRSPGLGDTAMYLCATSTTSGNSYEQYFGPGTRLTVT.

The CDR3 loop is CASTDSVQETQYF. CDR3 in DNA: TGTGCCAGCACGGACTCCGTCCAAGAGACCCAGTACTTC. The chain couples TRBV12-3 or TRBV12-4 to TRBJ2-5, with D maybe TRBD2 (5 bases). Trimming removed 7 bases from V and 1 base from J, with 10 bases in between. The CDR3 has 13 amino acids.

This clonotype was observed a handful of times. This chain uses TRBV5-5 with TRBJ2-7, with 7 bases matching TRBD1. Germline V CDR1 and CDR2: SGHKS, YYEKEE (reference sequence). The CDR3 length is 15 residues. V gave up 4 bases and J gave up 5 bases; unmatched junction bases: 12. The CDR3 here is CASSGMTGSGHEQYF. The CDR3, as DNA: TGTGCCAGCAGCGGGATGACAGGGAGCGGCCACGAGCAGTACTTC. The full variable domain, with the rest looked up from reference TRBV5-5 and TRBJ2-7, is DAGVTQSPTHLIKTRGQQVTLRCSPISGHKSVSWYQQVLGQGPQFIFQYYEKEERGRGNFPDRFSARQFPNYSSELNVNALLLGDSALYLCASSGMTGSGHEQYFGPGTRLTVT.

The V and J genes are TRBV7-8 and TRBJ1-1; D ambiguous. CDR3 length: 16 amino acids. CDR1 is SGHVS, CDR2 FQNEAQ, per germline. The V gene lost 3 bases and the J gene lost 1 base, with 15 bases spanning the gap. CDR3 bases: TGTGCCAGCAGCTTGTCCCGCGGGCGCGGGAACACTGAAGCTTTCTTT. Amino acid sequence: CASSLSRGRGNTEAFF.

This clonotype came up many times. The genes are TRBV24-1 and TRBJ1-5; TRBD1 matches at 7 bases. Germline CDR1 and CDR2: KGHDR and SFDVKD. The V gene end was trimmed by 5 bases and the J gene end by 4 bases; junction bases not matched to a gene: 4. The CDR3 runs 14 residues. CDR3 amino acids: CATSGQGGNQPQHF. The CDR3 DNA is TGTGCCACCAGTGGACAGGGAGGTAATCAGCCCCAGCATTTT.

At least ten counts were recorded for this clonotype. A read error may account for a junction end that differs from germline. The V call is TRBV5-1, the J call TRBJ1-2, with D possibly matching TRBD1 (6 bases). The germline gives CDR1 SGHRS, CDR2 YFSETQ. The CDR3 is 12 amino acids. The CDR3 reads CASSLEGGGYTF. Here the CDR3 DNA reads TGTGCCAGCAGCTTAGAGGGGGGCGGCTACACCTTC.

This clonotype was seen repeatedly, ten times or more. The genes are TRBV7-9 and TRBJ2-6, with D unclear. The CDR3 has 14 residues. The V end was cut by 10 bases, the J end by 0 bases, with 10 bases between. CDR1 is SEHNR and CDR2 is FQNEAQ in the germline V gene (reference sequence). The CDR3 DNA reads TGTGCCACCCTACTATTCTCTGGGGCCAACGTCCTGACTTTC. Protein sequence: CATLLFSGANVLTF. Combining the CDR3 with reference TRBV7-9 and TRBJ2-6 gives the whole variable domain DTGVSQNPRHKITKRGQNVTFRCDPISEHNRLYWYRQTLGQGPEFLTYFQNEAQLEKSRLLSDRFSAERPKGSFSTLEIQRTEQGDSAMYLCATLLFSGANVLTFGAGSRLTVL.